A selection of T cell receptor beta chains follows, all from one sample in a study of blood T cells in healthy people across ages. TCRdb passed the 5' RACE reads through MiXCR, listing each CDR3 protein once. The table has about 840,000 distinct CDR3 sequences, about 29% seen once; the top ten hold roughly a tenth. The sample was also reused in another study, on T cells of mothers and their children.

Sequenced sample: blood. The source is a woman aged 40 to 49 in good health. The CDR3 runs from the conserved cysteine through the conserved F or W. Not every row has a clone size; where given, it reads once, few, many or a size class.

>many|TRBJ2-5|TRBV7-2
CASSPSPGGALRETQYF
>-|TRBJ2-4|TRBV12-3/TRBV12-4
CASSFQGPKTIQYF
>-|TRBJ1-2|TRBV6-5
CASRLLGQGGYTF
>once|TRBJ1-5|TRBV6-6
CASSYRVRTDSNQPQHF
>few|TRBJ2-3|TRBV4-1
CASSHGRLAGDTQYF
>-|TRBJ2-3|TRBV6-1
CASTEGRSTDTQYF
>many|TRBJ2-7|TRBV27
CASSLAAGESYEQYF
>few|TRBJ1-2|TRBV24-1
CATSDLVPGRFFGYTF
>many|TRBJ2-4|TRBV6-6
CASSYVAGVAKNIQYF
>-|TRBJ2-1|TRBV15
CATNRDGYSYNEQFF
>-|TRBJ2-3|TRBV28
CASSLSPRGRRADTQYF
>-|-|TRBV20-1
CSAKGLAVYYEQYF
>-|TRBJ2-3|TRBV30
CAWSLDTQYF
>-|TRBJ1-6|TRBV10-3
CAISEYVSTGRDSSLHF
>few|TRBJ2-7|TRBV29-1
CSVRAPNSYEQYF
>few|TRBJ1-2|TRBV6-1
CASSVARTSLYGYTF
>few|TRBJ2-1|TRBV12-3/TRBV12-4
CASSFTSHNEQFF
>many|TRBJ1-1|TRBV20-1
CSAPERTRNTEAFF
>many|TRBJ2-6|TRBV7-6
CASSARSGANVLTF
>many|TRBJ1-1|TRBV12-3/TRBV12-4
CASSLSTGRTEAFF
>-|TRBJ2-1|TRBV4-1
CASSQGLMQGKYNEQFF
>few|TRBJ1-1|TRBV27
CASSLRPSTEAFF
>-|TRBJ2-2|TRBV5-5
CASSRYRANTGELFF
>few|TRBJ2-3|TRBV10-3
CAITPGRGAGRKQYF
>-|TRBJ2-1|TRBV5-1
CASSVRLARDNEQFF
>few|TRBJ2-5|TRBV28
CASKRPIQETQYF